This entry is about one TCR beta chain. The data stem from a study of cytomegalovirus exposure and HLA in healthy donors. The wider study: From some 180 million T cells, an earlier analysis saw roughly 100 million unique TCR beta sequences.

PCR employed 60 Vbeta and 13 Jbeta primers. TCRdb's copy holds only in-frame clones and misses some; the assay was immunoSEQ multiplex PCR. The sample consists of about 130,000 clones, 65% to 75% of them appearing once. CDR3 length: 15 amino acids. Per germline, CDR1 SGHDT and CDR2 YYEEEE. The V end was cut by 1 base, the J end by 4 bases, with 11 bases between. V gene TRBV5-6 combines with J gene TRBJ1-4, with no clear D. The TCR sequence derives from a man in his forties in good health and CMV-seropositive. The sample taken for sequencing was PBMCs. As DNA, the CDR3 is TGTGCCAGCAGCTTGTTCGGAAGACTTAATGAAAAACTGTTTTTT. This gives the protein CASSLFGRLNEKLFF.